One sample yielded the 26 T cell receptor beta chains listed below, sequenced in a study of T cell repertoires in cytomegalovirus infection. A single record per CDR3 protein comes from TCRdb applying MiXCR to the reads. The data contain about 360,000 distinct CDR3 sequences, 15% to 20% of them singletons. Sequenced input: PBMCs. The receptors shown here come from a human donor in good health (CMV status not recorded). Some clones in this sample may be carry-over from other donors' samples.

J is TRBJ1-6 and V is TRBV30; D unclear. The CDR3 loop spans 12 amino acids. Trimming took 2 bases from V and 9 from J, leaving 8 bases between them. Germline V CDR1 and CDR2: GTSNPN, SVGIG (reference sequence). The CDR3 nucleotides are TGTGCCTGGAGTAGTCGGGGTTCACCCCTCCACTTT. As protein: CAWSSRGSPLHF.

CDR3 in amino acids: CAIPGPGGSPLHF. The CDR3 bases are TGCGCCATCCCGGGCCCAGGAGGTTCACCCCTCCACTTT. The rearrangement links TRBV23-1 to TRBJ1-6; D gene ambiguous. TRBV23-1 is designated an ORF whose function remains uncertain. V was shortened by 10 bases and J by 9 bases, with 16 bases between the two germline ends. The CDR3 has 13 residues.

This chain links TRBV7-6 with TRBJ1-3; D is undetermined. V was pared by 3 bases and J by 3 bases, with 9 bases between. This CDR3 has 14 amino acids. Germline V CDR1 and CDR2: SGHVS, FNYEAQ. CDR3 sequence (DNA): TGTGCCAGCAGCTTCCGGGGTTATGGAAACACCATATATTTT. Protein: CASSFRGYGNTIYF.

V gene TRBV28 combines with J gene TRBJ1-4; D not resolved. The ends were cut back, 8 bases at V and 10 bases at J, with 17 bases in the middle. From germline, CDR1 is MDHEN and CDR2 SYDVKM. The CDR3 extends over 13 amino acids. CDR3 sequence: CASRPLSDRKLFF. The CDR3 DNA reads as TGTGCCAGCCGACCTCTTTCAGACCGAAAACTGTTTTTT.

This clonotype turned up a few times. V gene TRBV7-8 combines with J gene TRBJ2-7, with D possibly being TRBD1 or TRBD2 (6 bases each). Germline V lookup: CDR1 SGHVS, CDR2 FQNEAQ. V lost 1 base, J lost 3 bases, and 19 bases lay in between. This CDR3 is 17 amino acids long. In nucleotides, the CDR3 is TGTGCCAGCAGCTTAGGGGGGGCGCGAGGGATTTTCTACGAGCAGTACTTC. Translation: CASSLGGARGIFYEQYF.

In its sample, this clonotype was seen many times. The CDR3 DNA sequence: TGTGCCAGCAGCTTAGTTTGGGCAGGGGGAGGGAATGAGCAGTTCTTC. This translates into CASSLVWAGGGNEQFF. The chain links TRBV7-9 to TRBJ2-1; the D gene could be TRBD1 or TRBD2 (7 bases each). There are 16 residues in the CDR3. V lost 1 base to trimming and J lost 7 bases, with 17 bases between them. The germline V gene has CDR1 SEHNR and CDR2 FQNEAQ (reference sequence). Complete variable domain (other parts from reference TRBV7-9 and TRBJ2-1): DTGVSQNPRHKITKRGQNVTFRCDPISEHNRLYWYRQTLGQGPEFLTYFQNEAQLEKSRLLSDRFSAERPKGSFSTLEIQRTEQGDSAMYLCASSLVWAGGGNEQFFGPGTRLTVL.

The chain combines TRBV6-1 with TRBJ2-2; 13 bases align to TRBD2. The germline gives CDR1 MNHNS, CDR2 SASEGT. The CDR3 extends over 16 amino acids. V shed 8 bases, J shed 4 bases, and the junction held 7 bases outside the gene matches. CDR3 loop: CASGLAGAPGTGELFF. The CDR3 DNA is TGTGCCAGCGGACTAGCGGGGGCCCCGGGCACCGGGGAGCTGTTTTTT.

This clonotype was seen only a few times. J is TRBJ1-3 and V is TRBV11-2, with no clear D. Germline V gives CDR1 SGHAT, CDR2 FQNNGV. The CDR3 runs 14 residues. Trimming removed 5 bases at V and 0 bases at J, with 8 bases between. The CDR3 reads CASSQTPSGNTIYF. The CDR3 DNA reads TGTGCCAGCAGCCAAACACCCTCTGGAAACACCATATATTTT.

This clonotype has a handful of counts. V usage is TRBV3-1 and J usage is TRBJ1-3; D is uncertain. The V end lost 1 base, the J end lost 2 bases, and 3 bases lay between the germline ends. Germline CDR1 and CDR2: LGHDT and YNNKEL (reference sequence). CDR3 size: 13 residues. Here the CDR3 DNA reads TGTGCCAGCAGCCAAGCCGCTGGAAACACCATATATTTT. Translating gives CASSQAAGNTIYF.

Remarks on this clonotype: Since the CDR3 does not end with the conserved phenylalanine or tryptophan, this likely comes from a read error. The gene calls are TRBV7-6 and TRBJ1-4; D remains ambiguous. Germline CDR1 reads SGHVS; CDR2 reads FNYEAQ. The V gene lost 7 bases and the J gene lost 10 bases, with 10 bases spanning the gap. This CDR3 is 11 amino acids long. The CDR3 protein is CASNMRGKLFS. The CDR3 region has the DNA TGTGCCAGCAACATGCGGGGAAAACTGTTTTCT.

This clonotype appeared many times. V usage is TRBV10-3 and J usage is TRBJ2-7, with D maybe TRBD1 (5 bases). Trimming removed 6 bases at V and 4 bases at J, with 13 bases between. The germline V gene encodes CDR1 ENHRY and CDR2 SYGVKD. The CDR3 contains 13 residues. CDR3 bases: TGTGCCATCAGCCTTAAGACAGAATACGAGCAGTACTTC. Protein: CAISLKTEYEQYF.

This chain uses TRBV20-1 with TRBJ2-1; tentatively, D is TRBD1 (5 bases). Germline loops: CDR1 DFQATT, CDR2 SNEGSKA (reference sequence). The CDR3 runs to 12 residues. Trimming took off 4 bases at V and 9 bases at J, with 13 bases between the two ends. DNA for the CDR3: TGCAGTGCTATCGGTGGGGCTGGTGAGCAGTTCTTC. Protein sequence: CSAIGGAGEQFF.

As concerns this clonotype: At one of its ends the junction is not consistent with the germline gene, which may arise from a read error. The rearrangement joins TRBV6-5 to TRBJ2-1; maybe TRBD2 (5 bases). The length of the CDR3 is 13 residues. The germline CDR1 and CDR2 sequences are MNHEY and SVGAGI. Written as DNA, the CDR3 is TGTGCCAGCAGTTACTCTCGCGGGCCATCACCGGTCTTC. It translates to CASSYSRGPSPVF.

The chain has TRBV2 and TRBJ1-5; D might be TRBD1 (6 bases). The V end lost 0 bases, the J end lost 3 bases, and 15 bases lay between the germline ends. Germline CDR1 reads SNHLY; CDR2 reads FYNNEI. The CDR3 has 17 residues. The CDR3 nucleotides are TGTGCCAGCAGTGAAGCGGGGGCGGGGTGGAACAATCAGCCCCAGCATTTT. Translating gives CASSEAGAGWNNQPQHF.

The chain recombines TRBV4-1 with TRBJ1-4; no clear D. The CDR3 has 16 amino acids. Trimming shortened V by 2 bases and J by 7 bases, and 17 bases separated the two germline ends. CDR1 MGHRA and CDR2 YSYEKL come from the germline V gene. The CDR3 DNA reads TGCGCCAGCAGCCAAATCTATGTACCCATCGGTGAAAAACTGTTTTTT. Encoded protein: CASSQIYVPIGEKLFF.

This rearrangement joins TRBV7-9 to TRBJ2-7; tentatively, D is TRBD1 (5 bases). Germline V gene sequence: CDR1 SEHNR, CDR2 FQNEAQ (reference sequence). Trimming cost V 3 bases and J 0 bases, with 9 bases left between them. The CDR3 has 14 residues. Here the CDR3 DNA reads TGTGCCAGCAGCTTCACACAGGCCTCCTACGAGCAGTACTTC. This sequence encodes CASSFTQASYEQYF.

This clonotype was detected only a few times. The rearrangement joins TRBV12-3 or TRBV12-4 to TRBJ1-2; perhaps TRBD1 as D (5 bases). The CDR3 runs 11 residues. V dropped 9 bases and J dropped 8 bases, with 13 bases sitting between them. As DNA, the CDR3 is TGTGCCAGTAGTAGGGGCTTAGGCTACACCTTC. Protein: CASSRGLGYTF.

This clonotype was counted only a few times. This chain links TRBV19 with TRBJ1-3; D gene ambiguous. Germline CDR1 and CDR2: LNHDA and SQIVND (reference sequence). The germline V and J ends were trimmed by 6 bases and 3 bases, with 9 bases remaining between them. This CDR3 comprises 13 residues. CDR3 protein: CASSLTFGNTIYF. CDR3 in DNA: TGTGCCAGTAGCCTAACGTTTGGAAACACCATATATTTT.

This chain's CDR3 is CASSPAFGPAFF. CDR3 sequence (DNA): TGTGCCAGCTCACCCGCTTTTGGGCCCGCTTTCTTT. This chain uses TRBV18 with TRBJ1-1; the D is unclear. In germline, CDR1 is KGHSH, CDR2 LQKENI. The CDR3 length is 12 residues. V lost 3 bases, J lost 11 bases, and 13 bases lay in between.

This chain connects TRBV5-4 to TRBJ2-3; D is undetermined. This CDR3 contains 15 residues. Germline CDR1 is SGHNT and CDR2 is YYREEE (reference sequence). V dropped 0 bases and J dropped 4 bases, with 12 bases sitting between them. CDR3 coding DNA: TGTGCCAGCAGCTTGGAACCAGCTTTGGCAGATACGCAGTATTTT. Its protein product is CASSLEPALADTQYF.

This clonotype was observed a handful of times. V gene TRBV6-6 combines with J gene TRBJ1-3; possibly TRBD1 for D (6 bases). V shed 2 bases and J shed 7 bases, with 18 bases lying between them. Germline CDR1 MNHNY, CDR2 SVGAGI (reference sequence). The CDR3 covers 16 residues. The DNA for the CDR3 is TGTGCCAGCAGTTACACCTGGGGGGCGAAGAGTAACACCATATATTTT. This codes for CASSYTWGAKSNTIYF.

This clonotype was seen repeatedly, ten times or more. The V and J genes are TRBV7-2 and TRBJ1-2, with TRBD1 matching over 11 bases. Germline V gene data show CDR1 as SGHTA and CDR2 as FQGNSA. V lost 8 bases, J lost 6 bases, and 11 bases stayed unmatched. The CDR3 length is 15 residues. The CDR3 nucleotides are TGTGCCAGCTCCAGTCCCCGGACAGGGGGCCATGGCTACACCTTC. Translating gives CASSSPRTGGHGYTF.

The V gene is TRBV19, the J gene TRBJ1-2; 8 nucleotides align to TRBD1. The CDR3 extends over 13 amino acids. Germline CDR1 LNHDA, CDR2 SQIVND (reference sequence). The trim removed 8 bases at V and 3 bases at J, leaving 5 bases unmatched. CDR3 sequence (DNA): TGTGCCAGTCGGACAGGGCGGGACTATGGCTACACCTTC. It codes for CASRTGRDYGYTF.

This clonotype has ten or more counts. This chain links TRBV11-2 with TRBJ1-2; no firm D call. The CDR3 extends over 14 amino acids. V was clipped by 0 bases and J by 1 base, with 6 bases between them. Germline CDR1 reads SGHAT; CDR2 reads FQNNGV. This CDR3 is CASSLDVGNYGYTF. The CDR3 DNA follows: TGTGCCAGCAGCTTAGATGTGGGTAACTATGGCTACACCTTC.

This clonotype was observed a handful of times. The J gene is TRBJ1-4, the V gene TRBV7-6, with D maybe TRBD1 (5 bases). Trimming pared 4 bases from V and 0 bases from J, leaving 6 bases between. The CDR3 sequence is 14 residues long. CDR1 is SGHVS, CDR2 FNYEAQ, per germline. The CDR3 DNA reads TGTGCCAGCAGCTACAGGTCAACTAATGAAAAACTGTTTTTT. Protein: CASSYRSTNEKLFF.

The CDR3: CASSFGSAWGVNEQFF. The CDR3 coding sequence is TGTGCCAGCAGTTTTGGATCCGCTTGGGGCGTCAATGAGCAGTTCTTC. This chain connects TRBV27 to TRBJ2-1; perhaps TRBD1 as D (5 bases). V was pared by 3 bases and J by 6 bases, with 18 bases between. The CDR3 sequence is 16 residues long. Germline V CDR1 and CDR2: MNHEY, SMNVEV (reference sequence).